The clone carrying this TCR beta chain was observed a few times. What it binds is unknown. Sequenced by immunoSEQ multiplex PCR; TCRdb stores in-frame clones only, minus some. The table lists under 130,000 clones, 92% of them singletons. The data belong to a study of T cell responses to AZD1222 COVID-19 vaccine. The ends were cut back, 2 bases at V and 3 bases at J, with 20 bases in the middle. The CDR3 is 18 amino acids. The V gene's germline CDR1 is MNHEY and CDR2 SVGEGT. Study-wide results and caveats: Among spike-specific TCRs, nearly half reportedly target unmutated variant regions. The donor group comprised mostly white British people and more females; the analysis possibly underestimated clonal diversity.

This TCR came from an adult in good health. The starting material was peripheral blood, obtained on day 0 of AZD1222 vaccination. This rearrangement joins TRBV6-2 or TRBV6-3 to TRBJ1-5; D not certain. CDR3 in DNA: TGTGCCAGCAGTTACCCGACCGGGGATCCTCAAATCAATCAGCCCCAGCATTTT. It yields the protein CASSYPTGDPQINQPQHF.